This T cell receptor (beta chain) was captured by sequencing in a study of blood T cell repertoires in COVID-19. The CDR3 is made up of 13 amino acids. V trimming: 8 bases; J trimming: 1 base; junction bases outside the gene matches: 2. Germline V gene lookup returns CDR1 SGHRS and CDR2 YFSETQ. In the original workflow: Amplification of reference gene primers provided the estimated nucleated cell counts. Method: immunoSEQ multiplex PCR; TCRdb's copy keeps in-frame clones and lacks some. That table is the source of V, J and clone size, and D and trimming were worked out from the DNA. This sample carries some 250,000 clones, 85% to 90% of them seen once, and the ten largest clones take less than 15%.

The J gene is TRBJ2-7, the V gene TRBV5-1; TRBD1 matches at 11 bases. This TCR came from a woman aged 25 to 39 with COVID-19, enrolled during active disease. Sequencing was performed on peripheral blood. The CDR3 region is CASGQGASYEQYF. As DNA, the CDR3 is TGCGCCAGTGGACAGGGGGCTTCCTACGAGCAGTACTTC.